The 21 T cell receptor beta chains presented below share a single source sample, sequenced in a study of blood T cell repertoires in COVID-19. Libraries were prepared by immunoSEQ multiplex PCR; TCRdb keeps only in-frame clonotypes and omits some of them. This table has about 300,000 clones, roughly nine tenths appearing once. Sequenced material: peripheral blood. These receptors originate from a man aged 18 to 30 who had recovered from COVID-19.

V gene TRBV4-1 combines with J gene TRBJ1-1; D is ambiguous. CDR1 MGHRA and CDR2 YSYEKL come from the germline V gene. This CDR3 is 14 amino acids long. V was cut by 0 bases and J by 5 bases, with 10 bases left in between. DNA of the CDR3: TGCGCCAGCAGCCAAGAGGGAGGGAGGACTGAAGCTTTCTTT. This codes for CASSQEGGRTEAFF.

The genes are TRBV11-3 and TRBJ2-1, with TRBD1 matching over 10 bases. J gave up 5 bases and V 3 bases, and 4 bases lay outside the gene matches. Per the germline V gene, CDR1 is SGHNT and CDR2 is YENEEA. The CDR3 covers 15 residues. CDR3 region: CASSFRTGGDNEQFF. CDR3 DNA: TGTGCCAGCAGCTTTAGGACAGGGGGTGACAATGAGCAGTTCTTC.

This clone was counted between two and nine times. The chain is built from TRBV3-1 (or the pseudogene TRBV3-2) and TRBJ2-1; 7 bases line up with TRBD2. The V and J ends lost 0 bases and 4 bases, in that order; junction bases with no gene match: 9. The CDR3 spans 17 residues. Germline-derived CDR1 and CDR2 are LGHDT and YNNKEL (reference sequence). The CDR3 protein is CASSQDLREIGYNEQFF. CDR3 bases: TGTGCCAGCAGCCAAGATCTGCGGGAGATAGGTTACAATGAGCAGTTCTTC.

The chain couples TRBV9 to TRBJ2-7; tentative D call: TRBD1 (6 bases). CDR1 SGDLS and CDR2 YYNGEE come from the germline V gene. The CDR3 is made up of 14 amino acids. Trimming cost V 2 bases and J 0 bases, with 9 bases left between them. CDR3 region: CASSVGTYSYEQYF. CDR3 nucleotides: TGTGCCAGCAGCGTCGGGACATACTCCTACGAGCAGTACTTC.

This chain links TRBV5-1 with TRBJ2-1; 8 bases fit TRBD2. CDR3 length equals 16 residues. CDR1 and CDR2 from the germline V gene are SGHRS and YFSETQ. V trimming: 3 bases; J trimming: 7 bases; junction bases outside the gene matches: 12. For the CDR3, the DNA is TGCGCCAGCAGCTCTATGCCGGGACTAGATCAGAATGAGCAGTTCTTC. Translated: CASSSMPGLDQNEQFF.

This chain links TRBV27 with TRBJ1-1, with D possibly being TRBD1 (5 bases). V gave up 6 bases and J gave up 7 bases, with 15 bases separating them. Germline CDR1 reads MNHEY; CDR2 reads SMNVEV (reference sequence). CDR3 length: 13 residues. This CDR3 reads CASSYAGGDEAFF. For the CDR3, the DNA is TGTGCCAGCAGCTACGCCGGGGGAGATGAAGCTTTCTTT.

The genes are TRBV15 and TRBJ1-1; a weak D match, TRBD1 (5 bases). Trimming left V 8 bases short and J 5 bases short, with 15 bases between. Germline assignment: CDR1 LNHNV and CDR2 YYDKDF (reference sequence). The CDR3 is 13 amino acids. The CDR3 bases are TGTGCCACCGCCTTGGGGCTACAGACTGAAGCTTTCTTT. Translating gives CATALGLQTEAFF. Supplemented by reference TRBV15 and TRBJ1-1, the full variable domain reads DAMVIQNPRYQVTQFGKPVTLSCSQTLNHNVMYWYQQKSSQAPKLLFHYYDKDFNNEADTPDNFQSRRPNTSFCFLDIRSPGLGDTAMYLCATALGLQTEAFFGQGTRLTVV.

V and J are TRBV2 and TRBJ2-5, with 7 bases matching TRBD1. The ends lost 8 bases at V and 1 base at J; junction bases unmatched: 4. The CDR3 contains 13 residues. CDR1 is SNHLY and CDR2 is FYNNEI in the germline V gene. In DNA, the CDR3 is TGTGCCAGCGCTGGACAGGCCCAAGAGACCCAGTACTTC. Translated: CASAGQAQETQYF.

The chain couples TRBV2 to TRBJ2-2, with 7 bases matching TRBD1. Germline-derived CDR1 and CDR2 are SNHLY and FYNNEI. With 7 bases clipped from V and 6 bases from J, the junction kept 5 bases outside the gene matches. CDR3 length: 13 residues. CDR3 amino acids: CASNEGAAGELFF. The CDR3 DNA follows: TGTGCCAGCAATGAGGGGGCGGCCGGGGAGCTGTTTTTT.

This chain connects TRBV19 to TRBJ2-2; the match to TRBD1 covers 8 bases. This CDR3 comprises 15 residues. V dropped 5 bases and J dropped 5; count of bases not matched to a gene: 7. The V gene's germline CDR1 is LNHDA and CDR2 SQIVND (reference sequence). CDR3 coding DNA: TGTGCCAGTAGTTTAGGACAGGGTGTGACCGGGGAGCTGTTTTTT. This gives the protein CASSLGQGVTGELFF.

V usage is TRBV19 and J usage is TRBJ2-7, with TRBD2 identical over 9 bases. Germline CDR1 LNHDA, CDR2 SQIVND (reference sequence). This CDR3 is built from 15 residues. Unmatched junction bases numbered 12, after V lost 6 bases and J lost 6 bases. In DNA, the CDR3 is TGTGCCAGTAGAAACTCCGGGACTAGCATGGGCGAGCAGTACTTC. Residues: CASRNSGTSMGEQYF.

The rearrangement joins TRBV7-2 to TRBJ1-5; D gene ambiguous. Between the trimmed V and J ends, which lost 1 base and 4 bases, there was a span of 11 bases. Germline V gene data show CDR1 as SGHTA and CDR2 as FQGNSA. The CDR3 runs to 15 residues. CDR3 sequence: CASSLVPPGNQPQHF. The CDR3 region has the DNA TGTGCCAGCAGCTTAGTCCCCCCGGGTAATCAGCCCCAGCATTTT.

The rearrangement links TRBV6-5 to TRBJ2-4, with D possibly matching TRBD2 (5 bases). Germline values: CDR1 MNHEY, CDR2 SVGAGI. V was clipped by 2 bases and J by 2 bases, with 7 bases between them. The length of the CDR3 is 14 residues. CDR3 protein: CASSYEGPKNIQYF. CDR3 nucleotides: TGTGCCAGCAGTTACGAGGGTCCCAAAAACATTCAGTACTTC.

This clone was picked up a small number of times. This chain uses TRBV19 with TRBJ1-2; no reliable D call. The germline V gene encodes CDR1 LNHDA and CDR2 SQIVND (reference sequence). The CDR3 has 12 amino acids. The germline V and J ends were trimmed by 0 bases and 4 bases, with 3 bases remaining between them. CDR3 bases: TGTGCCAGTAGTATAGACGGCTATGGCTACACCTTC. Its protein product is CASSIDGYGYTF.

The V and J genes are TRBV3-1 (or the pseudogene TRBV3-2) and TRBJ1-6; TRBD1 is a possible D gene (5 bases). Looked up from germline, CDR1 is LGHDT and CDR2 is YNNKEL (reference sequence). Trimming removed 0 bases from V and 11 bases from J, with 8 bases in between. This CDR3 has 13 residues. CDR3 region: CASSQDGGTPLHF. For the CDR3, the DNA is TGTGCCAGCAGCCAAGATGGGGGGACACCCCTCCACTTT.

This clone has just a few counts. This chain connects TRBV10-2 to TRBJ2-1, with 7 bases identical to TRBD2. This CDR3 contains 14 residues. Trimming took 10 bases from V and 7 from J; bases not matched to a gene: 13. Germline V gene lookup returns CDR1 WSHSY and CDR2 SAAADI. CDR3 in amino acids: CANLRGGRRNEQFF. In DNA form, the CDR3 reads TGCGCCAACTTAAGGGGCGGGAGACGAAATGAGCAGTTCTTC.

The chain combines TRBV5-4 with TRBJ2-1, with TRBD2 identical over 8 bases. V lost 4 bases and J lost 4; bases outside the gene matches: 10. This CDR3 has 16 amino acids. The germline V gene encodes CDR1 SGHNT and CDR2 YYREEE (reference sequence). The CDR3 DNA is TGTGCCAGCAGCGTGGGGGGACTAGAGGGATACAATGAGCAGTTCTTC. It codes for CASSVGGLEGYNEQFF.

This chain connects TRBV4-1 to TRBJ1-5; a weak D match, TRBD1 (6 bases). V shed 0 bases and J shed 2 bases, with 14 bases lying between them. The CDR3 is 17 amino acids. Germline assignment: CDR1 MGHRA and CDR2 YSYEKL. CDR3 residues: CASSQDRSRQGNQPQHF. DNA of the CDR3: TGCGCCAGCAGCCAAGACAGGTCAAGACAGGGCAATCAGCCCCAGCATTTT.

The chain recombines TRBV5-6 with TRBJ1-2; TRBD1 agrees at 11 bases. The CDR3 loop spans 15 amino acids. Looked up from germline, CDR1 is SGHDT and CDR2 is YYEEEE. V lost 2 bases to trimming and J lost 6 bases; unmatched junction nucleotides: 6. CDR3 amino acids: CASSFKGTGGHGYTF. The CDR3 DNA sequence: TGTGCCAGCAGCTTTAAGGGGACAGGGGGTCATGGCTACACCTTC. Filled out from reference TRBV5-6 and TRBJ1-2, the complete variable domain reads DAGVTQSPTHLIKTRGQQVTLRCSPKSGHDTVSWYQQALGQGPQFIFQYYEEEERQRGNFPDRFSGHQFPNYSSELNVNALLLGDSALYLCASSFKGTGGHGYTFGSGTRLTVV.

This sequence joins TRBV7-9 and TRBJ1-1; tentatively, D is TRBD1 (6 bases). The V gene lost 11 bases and the J gene lost 3 bases, with 13 bases spanning the gap. The CDR3 runs to 12 residues. Germline CDR1 is SEHNR and CDR2 is FQNEAQ (reference sequence). The CDR3 spells CALIRGDTEAFF. CDR3 sequence (DNA): TGTGCCTTGATCAGGGGAGACACTGAAGCTTTCTTT. Together with reference TRBV7-9 and TRBJ1-1, the CDR3 gives the full variable domain: DTGVSQNPRHKITKRGQNVTFRCDPISEHNRLYWYRQTLGQGPEFLTYFQNEAQLEKSRLLSDRFSAERPKGSFSTLEIQRTEQGDSAMYLCALIRGDTEAFFGQGTRLTVV.

The chain has TRBV7-3 and TRBJ1-2; D unresolved. The CDR3 spans 13 residues. V gave up 5 bases and J gave up 0 bases, with 7 bases separating them. CDR1 is SGHTA, CDR2 FQGTGA, per germline. The CDR3 loop reads CASSPTPNYGYTF. In DNA, the CDR3 is TGTGCCAGCAGCCCGACACCTAACTATGGCTACACCTTC.